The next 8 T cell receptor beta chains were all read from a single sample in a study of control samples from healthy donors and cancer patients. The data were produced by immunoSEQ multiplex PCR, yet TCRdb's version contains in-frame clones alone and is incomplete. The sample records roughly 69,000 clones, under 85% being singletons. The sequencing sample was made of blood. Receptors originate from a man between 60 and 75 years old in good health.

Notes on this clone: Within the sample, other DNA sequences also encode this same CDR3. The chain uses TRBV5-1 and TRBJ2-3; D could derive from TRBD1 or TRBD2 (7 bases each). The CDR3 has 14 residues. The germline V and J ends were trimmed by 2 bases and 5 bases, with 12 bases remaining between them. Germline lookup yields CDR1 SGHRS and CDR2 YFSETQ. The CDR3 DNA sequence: TGCGCCAGCAGCTTAGGGGGCGGGGGAGATACGCAGTATTTT. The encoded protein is CASSLGGGGDTQYF.

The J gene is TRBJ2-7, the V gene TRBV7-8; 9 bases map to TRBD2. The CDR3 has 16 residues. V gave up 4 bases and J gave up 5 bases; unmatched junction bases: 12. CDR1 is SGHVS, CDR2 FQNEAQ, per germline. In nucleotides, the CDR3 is TGTGCCAGCAGCTCCCCGGTGCTAGCGGGACAAAACGAGCAGTACTTC. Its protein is CASSSPVLAGQNEQYF.

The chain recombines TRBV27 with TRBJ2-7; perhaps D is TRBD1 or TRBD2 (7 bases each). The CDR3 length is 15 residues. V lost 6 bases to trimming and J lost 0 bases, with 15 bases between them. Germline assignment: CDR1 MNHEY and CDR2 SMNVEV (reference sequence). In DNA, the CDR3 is TGTGCCAGCAGCCTCAGGGGGGGGACCTCCTACGAGCAGTACTTC. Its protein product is CASSLRGGTSYEQYF.

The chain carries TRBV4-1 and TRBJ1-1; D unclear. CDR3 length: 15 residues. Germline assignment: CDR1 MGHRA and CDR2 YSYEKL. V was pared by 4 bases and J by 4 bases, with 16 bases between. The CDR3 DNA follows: TGCGCCAGCAGCCTCTCTCTCCCTCCGGGCACTGAAGCTTTCTTT. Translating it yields CASSLSLPPGTEAFF.

The CDR3 DNA reads as TGTGCCACCGAGATGGACAGAACGAACACCGGGGAGCTGTTTTTT. Its protein is CATEMDRTNTGELFF. The chain recombines TRBV15 with TRBJ2-2; TRBD1 is a possible D gene (6 bases). Germline lookup yields CDR1 LNHNV and CDR2 YYDKDF (reference sequence). The CDR3 covers 15 residues. Trimming stripped 8 bases from V and 0 bases from J, with 13 bases between.

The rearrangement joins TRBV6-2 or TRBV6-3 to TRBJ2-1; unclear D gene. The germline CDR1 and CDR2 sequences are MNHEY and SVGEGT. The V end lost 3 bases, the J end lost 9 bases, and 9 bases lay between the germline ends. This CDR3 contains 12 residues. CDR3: CASSYYGVEQFF. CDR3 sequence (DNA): TGTGCCAGCAGTTATTACGGCGTTGAGCAGTTCTTC.

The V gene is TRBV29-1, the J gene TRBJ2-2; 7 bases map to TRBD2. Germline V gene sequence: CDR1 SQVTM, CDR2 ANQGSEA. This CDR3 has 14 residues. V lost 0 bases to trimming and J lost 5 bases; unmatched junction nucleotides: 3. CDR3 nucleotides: TGCAGCGTTGAAGACGGGAGGCGAACCGGGGAGCTGTTTTTT. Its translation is CSVEDGRRTGELFF.

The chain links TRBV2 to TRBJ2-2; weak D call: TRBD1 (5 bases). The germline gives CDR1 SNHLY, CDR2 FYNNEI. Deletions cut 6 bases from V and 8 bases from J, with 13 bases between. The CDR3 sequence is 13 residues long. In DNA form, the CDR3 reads TGTGCCAGCAGGAGACAGACAATGGGGGAGCTGTTTTTT. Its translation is CASRRQTMGELFF.